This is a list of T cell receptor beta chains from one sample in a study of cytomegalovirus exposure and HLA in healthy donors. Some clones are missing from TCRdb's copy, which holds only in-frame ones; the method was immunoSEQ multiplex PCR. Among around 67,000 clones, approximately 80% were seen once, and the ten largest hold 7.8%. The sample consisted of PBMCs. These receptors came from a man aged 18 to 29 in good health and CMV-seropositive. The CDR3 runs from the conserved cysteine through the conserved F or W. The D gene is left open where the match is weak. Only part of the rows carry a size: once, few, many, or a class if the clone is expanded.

CDR3: CASSDGGTSVMGELFF
DNA: TGCGCCAGCAGCGATGGAGGGACTAGCGTTATGGGGGAGCTGTTTTTT
size: .
D: TRBD2
J: TRBJ2-2
V: TRBV4-1

CDR3: CASSPQAYQPQHF
DNA: TGTGCCAGCAGCCCACAGGCTTATCAGCCCCAGCATTTT
size: .
D: .
J: TRBJ1-5
V: TRBV7-2

CDR3: CASSRGRSGANVLTF
DNA: TGCGCCAGCAGCCGTGGCCGCTCTGGGGCCAACGTCCTGACTTTC
size: .
D: .
J: TRBJ2-6
V: TRBV4-1

CDR3: CASSLDRVTEAFF
DNA: TGTGCCAGCAGCTTAGATCGGGTCACTGAAGCTTTCTTT
size: .
D: .
J: TRBJ1-1
V: TRBV7-2

CDR3: CASRRDLQETQYF
DNA: TGTGCCAGCCGCCGGGACTTACAAGAGACCCAGTACTTC
size: .
D: .
J: TRBJ2-5
V: TRBV6-1

CDR3: CSARADTQYF
DNA: TGCAGCGCCCGGGCAGATACGCAGTATTTT
size: .
D: .
J: TRBJ2-3
V: TRBV29-1

CDR3: CASQTGNYGYTF
DNA: TGTGCCAGCCAAACAGGGAACTATGGCTACACCTTC
size: .
D: .
J: TRBJ1-2
V: TRBV28

CDR3: CAISESGRQNQPQHF
DNA: TGTGCCATCAGTGAGTCCGGGAGGCAAAATCAGCCCCAGCATTTT
size: once
D: .
J: TRBJ1-5
V: TRBV10-3

CDR3: CASSFPDYRNTEAFF
DNA: TGTGCCAGCAGCTTCCCAGACTACCGGAACACTGAAGCTTTCTTT
size: .
D: .
J: TRBJ1-1
V: TRBV5-4

CDR3: CASSYSGRGGNTIYF
DNA: TGTGCCAGCAGTTACTCAGGCAGGGGTGGAAACACCATATATTTT
size: .
D: .
J: TRBJ1-3
V: TRBV6-5

CDR3: CASSSLTGVTEAFF
DNA: TGTGCCAGCAGCTCACTGACAGGGGTGACTGAAGCTTTCTTT
size: .
D: TRBD1
J: TRBJ1-1
V: TRBV5-6

CDR3: CASSGGSSYEQYF
DNA: TGTGCCAGCAGCGGGGGCAGCTCCTACGAGCAGTACTTC
size: .
D: .
J: TRBJ2-7
V: TRBV5-5

CDR3: CASRWQGEYGYTF
DNA: TGTGCCAGCAGGTGGCAGGGTGAATATGGCTACACCTTC
size: .
D: .
J: TRBJ1-2
V: TRBV6-1

CDR3: CAWSVKGYTIYF
DNA: TGTGCCTGGAGTGTTAAGGGGTACACCATATATTTT
size: .
D: .
J: TRBJ1-3
V: TRBV30

CDR3: CASLGQGNGYTF
DNA: TGTGCCAGTCTCGGACAGGGCAATGGCTACACCTTC
size: .
D: TRBD1
J: TRBJ1-2
V: TRBV6-1

CDR3: CAWSESRDTEAFF
DNA: TGTGCCTGGAGTGAGTCCCGGGACACTGAAGCTTTCTTT
size: .
D: .
J: TRBJ1-1
V: TRBV30

CDR3: CASSLEGRAVETQYF
DNA: TGCGCCAGCAGCTTGGAGGGGAGGGCCGTAGAGACCCAGTACTTC
size: .
D: TRBD2
J: TRBJ2-5
V: TRBV5-1

CDR3: CASSPSPDRLNTEAFF
DNA: TGTGCCAGCAGCCCCTCACCGGACAGATTGAACACTGAAGCTTTCTTT
size: few
D: .
J: TRBJ1-1
V: TRBV7-9

CDR3: CASSTEQGTSYEQYF
DNA: TGTGCCAGCAGCACCGAACAGGGGACTTCCTACGAGCAGTACTTC
size: .
D: .
J: TRBJ2-7
V: TRBV6-4

CDR3: CASTGANTEAFF
DNA: TGTGCCAGCACAGGGGCGAACACTGAAGCTTTCTTT
size: .
D: .
J: TRBJ1-1
V: TRBV6-5

CDR3: CASSDRGFLYGYTF
DNA: TGTGCCAGCAGTGACAGGGGCTTCCTATATGGCTACACCTTC
size: .
D: .
J: TRBJ1-2
V: TRBV25-1

CDR3: CASSSWTSGSTDTQYF
DNA: TGTGCCAGCAGCTCCTGGACTAGCGGAAGCACAGATACGCAGTATTTT
size: .
D: TRBD2
J: TRBJ2-3
V: TRBV5-4

CDR3: CSVVRSHVGYTF
DNA: TGCAGCGTTGTTCGGTCTCATGTAGGCTACACCTTC
size: .
D: .
J: TRBJ1-2
V: TRBV29-1

CDR3: CAWSPAGVETQYF
DNA: TGTGCCTGGAGCCCAGCGGGAGTTGAGACCCAGTACTTC
size: few
D: TRBD2
J: TRBJ2-5
V: TRBV30

CDR3: CASGLVPGTASSSPQHF
DNA: TGTGCTAGTGGTTTGGTCCCCGGGACAGCCTCCTCATCGCCCCAGCATTTT
size: .
D: TRBD1
J: TRBJ1-5
V: TRBV12-5

CDR3: CASSAGGSGSSYNEQFF
DNA: TGTGCCAGCAGCGCGGGAGGAAGCGGGAGCTCCTACAATGAGCAGTTCTTC
size: .
D: TRBD2
J: TRBJ2-1
V: TRBV9

CDR3: CASSYGTGAQGQFF
DNA: TGTGCCAGCAGTTACGGGACAGGGGCACAAGGGCAGTTCTTC
size: few
D: TRBD1
J: TRBJ2-1
V: TRBV6-5

CDR3: CASSQEHPGTAYGYTF
DNA: TGCGCCAGCAGCCAAGAACATCCCGGGACAGCCTATGGCTACACCTTC
size: once
D: TRBD1
J: TRBJ1-2
V: TRBV4-1

CDR3: CASSEPLDISYEQYF
DNA: TGTGCCAGCAGTGAACCCTTGGACATCTCCTACGAGCAGTACTTC
size: .
D: .
J: TRBJ2-7
V: TRBV6-1